This T cell receptor beta chain was observed in a study of blood T cell repertoires in COVID-19. Overall study: Samples came from the United States, Italy and Spain, spanning acute and convalescent COVID-19. The cDNA or gDNA used as material had been derived from T cells, B-cell-depleted T cells, or PBMCs.

In the original analysis: Quantification of nucleated cells was approximated via reference gene primer amplification. Here immunoSEQ multiplex PCR was the method, and the copy in TCRdb shows in-frame clones only, minus some. From that table come the V and J calls and clone size; the DNA was used to work out D and trimming. Here the sample spans 110,000 or so clones, more than 80% being singletons. Looked up from germline, CDR1 is LNHDA and CDR2 is SQIVND (reference sequence). Losses at the gene ends were 8 bases for V and 5 bases for J; bases not matched to a gene: 9. The CDR3 is 15 residues long. This clonotype was obtained from a woman aged 70-85 years with acute or convalescent COVID-19. This sequence joins TRBV19 and TRBJ2-2; 9 nucleotides align to TRBD1. The specimen sequenced was peripheral blood. CDR3 nucleotides: TGTGCCAGTGGGAAGACAGGGGGAGAGACCGGGGAGCTGTTTTTT. This translates into CASGKTGGETGELFF.